The TCR beta chain described here comes from a study of T cell repertoires in cytomegalovirus infection. This clonotype was detected a few times. The CDR3 is 13 residues long. Germline V gene lookup returns CDR1 SQVTM and CDR2 ANQGSEA. Trimming stripped 1 base from V and 8 bases from J, with 14 bases between. TCRdb used MiXCR to reprocess the reads, holding one entry per CDR3 protein. Altogether around 740,000 distinct CDR3 sequences are present, 35% being singletons, with the ten largest covering around 3%. The rearrangement links TRBV29-1 to TRBJ1-2; no reliable D call. The sequence derives from a human donor in good health (CMV status not recorded). Some clones in this sample may be carry-over from other donors' samples. Material: PBMCs. This chain's CDR3 is CSVEVGRVGGYTF. The CDR3 region has the DNA TGCAGCGTTGAAGTCGGAAGGGTGGGAGGCTACACCTTC.